This T cell receptor (beta chain) was captured in a study of T cell changes during pregnancy in multiple sclerosis. Profiled with immunoSEQ multiplex PCR; TCRdb holds only in-frame clones, not every one. The sample carries about 43,000 clones, approximately 89% recorded once. There are 13 residues in the CDR3. CDR1 and CDR2 (germline): PRHDT, FYEKMQ (reference sequence). The trim removed 4 bases at V and 5 bases at J, leaving 4 bases unmatched. The chain joins TRBV13 to TRBJ1-1, with 7 bases that match TRBD1. Sequencing was performed on peripheral blood, taken in the first trimester of pregnancy. The TCR comes from a female donor in good health, enrolled as a control in a pregnancy study. The CDR3 region has the DNA TGTGCCAGCAGCTCACAGGGGAGAACTGAAGCTTTCTTT. Translating it yields CASSSQGRTEAFF. Drawing the rest from reference TRBV13 and TRBJ1-1, the complete variable domain is AAGVIQSPRHLIKEKRETATLKCYPIPRHDTVYWYQQGPGQDPQFLISFYEKMQSDKGSIPDRFSAQQFSDYHSELNMSSLELGDSALYFCASSSQGRTEAFFGQGTRLTVV.